This passage covers 30 T cell receptor beta chains from one sample sequenced in a study of draining lymph node invasion in breast cancer. Sorting for CD4+ CD45RA- CD25- cells yielded memory conventional CD4 T cells. TCRdb re-called the bulk RNA-seq reads with MiXCR, one entry per CDR3 protein. The sample lists over 3,500 distinct CDR3 sequences; 75% to 80% were seen once. The sample comprised sorted memory CD4+ effector T cells from a lymph node. Receptor source: a female donor with luminal breast cancer.

Note on this clonotype: At one boundary the junction diverges from the germline segment, which might be a read error. The gene calls are TRBV9 and TRBJ2-2; D gene uncertain. Germline-derived CDR1 and CDR2 are SGDLS and YYNGEE. The CDR3 is made up of 15 amino acids. CDR3 sequence reads: CASNVATKNTGELFF. The CDR3 bases are TGTGCCAGCAACGTAGCTACCAAGAACACCGGGGAGCTGTTTTTT.

The CDR3 protein is CSGVSGETQYF. The DNA for the CDR3 is TGCAGCGGTGTATCTGGAGAGACCCAGTACTTC. The gene calls are TRBV29-1 and TRBJ2-5; unclear D gene. CDR3 length: 11 amino acids. Germline CDR1 SQVTM, CDR2 ANQGSEA. Trimming shortened V by 7 bases and J by 4 bases, and 10 bases separated the two germline ends.

The genes are TRBV7-2 and TRBJ2-3; D not certain. CDR3 length: 11 amino acids. Looked up from germline, CDR1 is SGHTA and CDR2 is FQGNSA. Trimming took 9 bases from V and 8 from J, leaving 12 bases between them. CDR3 sequence reads: CASARVGTQYF. As DNA, the CDR3 is TGTGCCAGTGCCCGGGTGGGTACGCAGTATTTT.

The chain carries TRBV20-1 and TRBJ2-5, with TRBD2 matching over 9 bases. This CDR3 region has 17 residues. V gave up 1 base and J gave up 2 bases; unmatched junction bases: 11. Germline CDR1 and CDR2: DFQATT and SNEGSKA (reference sequence). CDR3 amino acids: CSARGQALAGLQETQYF. The CDR3 DNA is TGCAGTGCTAGAGGGCAGGCGCTAGCGGGGTTACAAGAGACCCAGTACTTC.

The chain is built from TRBV11-2 and TRBJ2-1; 9 bases map to TRBD1. With 5 bases clipped from V and 7 bases from J, the junction kept 6 bases outside the gene matches. The CDR3 extends over 14 amino acids. Germline values: CDR1 SGHAT, CDR2 FQNNGV. The CDR3 coding sequence is TGTGCCAGCAGCGAGTGGACAGGGGCGAATGAGCAGTTCTTC. It yields the protein CASSEWTGANEQFF.

Only a few counts were recorded for this clonotype. The gene calls are TRBV4-1 and TRBJ1-1, with a weak D call TRBD1 (5 bases). CDR3 length: 15 residues. The V end lost 1 base, the J end lost 2 bases, and 11 bases lay between the germline ends. Germline lookup yields CDR1 MGHRA and CDR2 YSYEKL. CDR3 coding DNA: TGCGCCAGCAGCCAAGGCGGGGGATTCAACACTGAAGCTTTCTTT. Translation gives CASSQGGGFNTEAFF.

The chain joins TRBV7-2 to TRBJ1-2; TRBD1 is a possible D gene (6 bases). Germline loops: CDR1 SGHTA, CDR2 FQGNSA. V was clipped by 8 bases and J by 4 bases, with 14 bases between them. This CDR3 has 13 residues. This CDR3 is CASSEGGFYGYTF. Here the CDR3 DNA reads TGTGCCAGCTCTGAGGGGGGGTTCTATGGCTACACCTTC.

The chain has TRBV10-3 and TRBJ2-1, with 8 nucleotides matching TRBD2. The V and J ends lost 3 bases and 1 base, in that order; junction bases with no gene match: 2. Germline CDR1 and CDR2: ENHRY and SYGVKD. CDR3 length equals 15 residues. In nucleotides, the CDR3 is TGTGCCATCAGTGAACAGCGGGAGTCCTACAATGAGCAGTTCTTC. Its protein product is CAISEQRESYNEQFF.

With respect to this clonotype: The junction departs from germline at one end; a sequencing error may be responsible. This sequence joins TRBV19 and TRBJ1-5, with TRBD1 identical over 7 bases. Germline lookup yields CDR1 LNHDA and CDR2 SQIVND (reference sequence). This CDR3 spans 15 amino acids. Here the CDR3 DNA reads TGTGCCAGTACAAGGGGGCAGATTAGCAATCACCCCCAGCATTTT. It specifies CASTRGQISNHPQHF.

This chain uses TRBV6-1 with TRBJ1-1; no reliable D call. The V and J ends lost 2 bases and 0 bases respectively, with 4 bases between them. Germline V gene data show CDR1 as MNHNS and CDR2 as SASEGT. The CDR3 is made up of 13 amino acids. The CDR3 DNA reads as TGTGCCAGCAGTGAATCAGTGAACACTGAAGCTTTCTTT. Protein sequence: CASSESVNTEAFF.

V gene TRBV5-1 combines with J gene TRBJ1-6; the D is unclear. The V and J ends lost 2 bases and 7 bases respectively, with 13 bases between them. The CDR3 contains 15 residues. Germline assignment: CDR1 SGHRS and CDR2 YFSETQ. The CDR3 DNA reads TGCGCCAGCAGCTTTGACGCACCCCACAATTCACCCCTCCACTTT. As protein: CASSFDAPHNSPLHF.

The table lists this clonotype with a count of one. The chain carries TRBV11-2 and TRBJ2-6, with D perhaps matching TRBD1 (5 bases). The CDR3 extends over 17 amino acids. Trimming removed 5 bases at V and 0 bases at J, with 14 bases between. Germline loops: CDR1 SGHAT, CDR2 FQNNGV. CDR3 protein: CASSRAQVSSGANVLTF. DNA of the CDR3: TGTGCCAGCAGCAGGGCACAGGTTAGCTCTGGGGCCAACGTCCTGACTTTC.

The rearrangement uses TRBV7-2 and TRBJ2-1, with 8 positions matching TRBD2. CDR3 length equals 19 residues. V was pared by 5 bases and J by 8 bases, with 23 bases of the junction left unmatched. Germline lookup yields CDR1 SGHTA and CDR2 FQGNSA. The CDR3 DNA is TGTGCCAGCAGCGACACCCTGAGAAGTCTAGCGGGTGGTTGGGATGAGCAGTTCTTC. This encodes CASSDTLRSLAGGWDEQFF.

The chain links TRBV20-1 to TRBJ1-2, with D perhaps TRBD1 (5 bases). V was shortened by 6 bases and J by 6 bases, with 14 bases between the two germline ends. This CDR3 is built from 12 residues. CDR1 and CDR2 from the germline V gene are DFQATT and SNEGSKA (reference sequence). CDR3 sequence: CSAPGLLDGYTF. The DNA for the CDR3 is TGCAGTGCCCCGGGACTGCTAGATGGCTACACCTTC.

In its sample, this clonotype was seen a few times. The V call is TRBV7-8, the J call TRBJ2-2, with 13 nucleotides matching TRBD2. V trimming: 7 bases; J trimming: 6 bases; junction bases outside the gene matches: 11. The germline gives CDR1 SGHVS, CDR2 FQNEAQ. The CDR3 runs to 17 residues. The CDR3 protein is CASNPGLAGAGPGELFF. The CDR3 region has the DNA TGTGCCAGCAACCCCGGACTAGCGGGAGCTGGTCCCGGGGAGCTGTTTTTT.

The J gene is TRBJ1-6, the V gene TRBV4-1; possibly TRBD1 for D (5 bases). This CDR3 region has 17 residues. Germline CDR1 is MGHRA and CDR2 is YSYEKL. V was clipped by 1 base and J by 7 bases, with 17 bases between them. As DNA, the CDR3 is TGCGCCAGCAGCCAAGTTCCCTTGGGTGAGGGGAATTCACCCCTCCACTTT. Protein: CASSQVPLGEGNSPLHF.

Notes on this clonotype: A junction boundary mismatches the germline segment, possibly from a read error. The genes are TRBV6-6 and TRBJ2-1, with 9 bases matching TRBD1. CDR3 length: 12 amino acids. Germline V lookup: CDR1 MNHNY, CDR2 SVGAGI (reference sequence). CDR3 DNA: TGTGCCAGCAGACAGGGGGCTACCTTATGGTACTTC. Encoded protein: CASRQGATLWYF.

V usage is TRBV23-1 and J usage is TRBJ2-5, with 7 bases matching TRBD1. TRBV23-1 is flagged as an ORF with uncertain function. The CDR3 has 17 amino acids. Germline trimming cut 0 bases from V and 5 bases from J; bases unmatched to any gene: 12. In nucleotides, the CDR3 is TGCGCCAGCAGTCAATCGCGCAGGGACAGCCTCCGGGAGACCCAGTACTTC. It specifies CASSQSRRDSLRETQYF.

This sequence joins TRBV7-1 and TRBJ2-7; D is tentatively TRBD1 or TRBD2 (6 bases each). TRBV7-1 is an ORF, and what it does is uncertain. The CDR3 sequence is 14 residues long. V lost 3 bases and J 3 bases, leaving 12 bases between the germline ends. CDR3 residues: CASSSGGKVYEQYF. The CDR3 DNA reads as TGTGCCAGCAGCTCCGGGGGCAAGGTCTACGAGCAGTACTTC.

The V gene is TRBV6-2 or TRBV6-3, the J gene TRBJ2-5; TRBD2 aligns across 13 bases. The V gene's germline CDR1 is MNHEY and CDR2 SVGEGT. The CDR3 sequence is 16 residues long. Trimming at V came to 6 bases and at J to 4 bases, leaving 8 bases not matched to a gene. The CDR3, as DNA: TGTGCCAGCAGCCTTGGACTAGCGGGAGCGGGAGAGACCCAGTACTTC. This codes for CASSLGLAGAGETQYF.

In this sample, this clonotype turned up a few times. The rearrangement links TRBV5-5 to TRBJ1-2; D not resolved. This CDR3 is 14 amino acids long. Trimming shortened V by 2 bases and J by 4 bases, and 12 bases separated the two germline ends. CDR1 SGHKS and CDR2 YYEKEE come from the germline V gene (reference sequence). CDR3 in amino acids: CASSLLHPSYGYTF. CDR3 coding DNA: TGTGCCAGCAGCTTACTTCATCCGAGCTATGGCTACACCTTC.

V and J are TRBV10-3 and TRBJ1-1, with D possibly matching TRBD1 (5 bases). The V gene's germline CDR1 is ENHRY and CDR2 SYGVKD. V lost 6 bases, J lost 4 bases, and 12 bases lay in between. The CDR3 contains 13 residues. The CDR3 DNA is TGTGCCATCAGGGAAGACAGCCCCACTGAAGCTTTCTTT. Amino acids: CAIREDSPTEAFF.

CDR3 sequence reads: CASSYSRPNTEAFF. The CDR3 DNA reads as TGTGCCAGCAGTTACTCGCGCCCGAACACTGAAGCTTTCTTT. The chain couples TRBV6-5 to TRBJ1-1, with no clear D. Trimming left V 0 bases short and J 1 base short, with 6 bases between. The CDR3 sequence is 14 residues long. The germline gives CDR1 MNHEY, CDR2 SVGAGI.

The chain recombines TRBV12-3 or TRBV12-4 with TRBJ1-6; a possible D gene is TRBD1 (5 bases). This CDR3 has 16 residues. Trimming removed 6 bases from V and 6 bases from J, with 18 bases in between. CDR3 residues: CASRAPGGGSNSPLHF. CDR3 sequence (DNA): TGTGCCAGCAGGGCCCCGGGGGGGGGGAGTAATTCACCCCTCCACTTT.

The gene calls are TRBV7-9 and TRBJ2-3; possibly TRBD1 or TRBD2 for D (6 bases each). The CDR3 loop spans 14 amino acids. Per germline, CDR1 SEHNR and CDR2 FQNEAQ (reference sequence). V was cut by 7 bases and J by 2 bases, with 13 bases left in between. The CDR3: CASNPGAHTDTQYF. The CDR3 DNA sequence: TGTGCCAGCAACCCGGGGGCGCACACAGATACGCAGTATTTT.

The genes are TRBV12-3 or TRBV12-4 and TRBJ1-2; D gene unclear. Deletions cut 5 bases from V and 3 bases from J, with 13 bases between. This CDR3 region has 14 residues. In nucleotides, the CDR3 is TGTGCCAGCAGTCGGCGTCCCGAGCACTATGGCTACACCTTC. Translation gives CASSRRPEHYGYTF.

The chain joins TRBV11-2 to TRBJ1-2; weak D call: TRBD1 (5 bases). Trimming pared 5 bases from V and 8 bases from J, leaving 15 bases between. The CDR3 covers 13 residues. From germline, CDR1 is SGHAT and CDR2 FQNNGV. CDR3 coding DNA: TGTGCCAGCAGCGAGGGACCTCGCGGAGGCTACACCTTC. Translated: CASSEGPRGGYTF.

Remarks on this clonotype: The germline gene is not matched at one end of the junction; a read error may be the cause. The chain carries TRBV5-1 and TRBJ1-6; a possible D gene is TRBD1 (5 bases). CDR1 is SGHRS and CDR2 is YFSETQ in the germline V gene. The CDR3 loop spans 13 amino acids. CDR3 in amino acids: CASSIPGNSPIHF. Written as DNA, the CDR3 is TGCGCCAGCAGCATTCCAGGGAATTCACCCATCCACTTT.

This chain links TRBV4-2 with TRBJ1-1; 10 bases are a match to TRBD1. The ends lost 3 bases at V and 4 bases at J; junction bases unmatched: 2. The length of the CDR3 is 14 residues. Looked up from germline, CDR1 is LGHNA and CDR2 is YNFKEQ. CDR3 coding DNA: TGTGCCAGCAGCCAGGGGACAGGGGCCACTGAAGCTTTCTTT. Translated, it gives CASSQGTGATEAFF.

The chain recombines TRBV9 with TRBJ2-1, with D uncertain. Per germline, CDR1 SGDLS and CDR2 YYNGEE. The CDR3 totals 13 residues. V lost 2 bases, J lost 2 bases, and 5 bases lay in between. This CDR3 reads CASSVRTYNEQFF. DNA of the CDR3: TGTGCCAGCAGCGTGCGGACCTACAATGAGCAGTTCTTC.